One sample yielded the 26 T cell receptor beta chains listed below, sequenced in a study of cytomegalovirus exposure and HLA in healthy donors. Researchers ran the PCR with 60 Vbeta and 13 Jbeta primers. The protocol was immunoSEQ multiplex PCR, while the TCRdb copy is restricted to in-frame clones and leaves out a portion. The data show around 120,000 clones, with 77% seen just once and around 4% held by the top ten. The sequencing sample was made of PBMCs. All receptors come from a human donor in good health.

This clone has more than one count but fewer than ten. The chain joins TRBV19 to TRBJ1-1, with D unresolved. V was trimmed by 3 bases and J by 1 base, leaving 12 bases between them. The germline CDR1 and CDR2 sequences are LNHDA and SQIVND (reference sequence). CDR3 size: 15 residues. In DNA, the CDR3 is TGTGCCAGTAGTATGGGTGAGTCGGGGAACACTGAAGCTTTCTTT. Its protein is CASSMGESGNTEAFF.

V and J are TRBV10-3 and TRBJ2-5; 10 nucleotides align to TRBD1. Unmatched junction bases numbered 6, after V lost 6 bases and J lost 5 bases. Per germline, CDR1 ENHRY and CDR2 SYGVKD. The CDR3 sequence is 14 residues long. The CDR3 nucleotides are TGTGCCATCAGGGGGACAGGGGTCAGGGAGACCCAGTACTTC. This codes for CAIRGTGVRETQYF.

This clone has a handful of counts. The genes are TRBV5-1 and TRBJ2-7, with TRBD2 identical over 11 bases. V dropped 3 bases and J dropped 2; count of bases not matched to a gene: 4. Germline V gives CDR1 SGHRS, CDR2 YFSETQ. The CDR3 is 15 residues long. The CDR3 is CASSSQLAGAYEQYF. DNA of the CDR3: TGCGCCAGCAGCTCCCAACTAGCGGGAGCCTACGAGCAGTACTTC.

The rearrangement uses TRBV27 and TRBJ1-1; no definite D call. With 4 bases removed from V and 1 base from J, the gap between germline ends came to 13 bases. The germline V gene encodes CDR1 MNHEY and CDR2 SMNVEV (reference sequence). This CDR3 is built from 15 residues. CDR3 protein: CASSSRRIGNTEAFF. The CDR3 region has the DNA TGTGCCAGCAGTTCCCGCCGTATCGGGAACACTGAAGCTTTCTTT.

In DNA, the CDR3 is TGTGCCAGTAGTCCAGGGGGGAACACTGAAGCTTTCTTT. It encodes CASSPGGNTEAFF. J is TRBJ1-1 and V is TRBV19; 7 bases line up with TRBD1. The CDR3 contains 13 residues. Germline trimming cut 5 bases from V and 1 base from J; bases unmatched to any gene: 1. Looked up from germline, CDR1 is LNHDA and CDR2 is SQIVND (reference sequence).

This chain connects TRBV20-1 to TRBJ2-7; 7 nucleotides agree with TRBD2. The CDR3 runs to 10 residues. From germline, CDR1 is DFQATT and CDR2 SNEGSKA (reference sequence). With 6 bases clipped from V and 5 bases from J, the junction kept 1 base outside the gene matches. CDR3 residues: CSAGTNEQYF. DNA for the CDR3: TGCAGTGCCGGGACTAACGAGCAGTACTTC.

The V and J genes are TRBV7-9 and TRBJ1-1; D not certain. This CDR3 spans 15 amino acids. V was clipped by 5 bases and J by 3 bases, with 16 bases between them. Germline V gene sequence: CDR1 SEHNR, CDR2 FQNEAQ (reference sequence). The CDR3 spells CASSHIREVHTEAFF. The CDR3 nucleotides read TGTGCCAGCAGCCATATTCGGGAGGTGCACACTGAAGCTTTCTTT.

In DNA form, the CDR3 reads TGTGCCAGCAGTACTAAGCGGGAGGGCAGCACAGATACGCAGTATTTT. Encoded protein: CASSTKREGSTDTQYF. V and J are TRBV28 and TRBJ2-3, with TRBD2 identical over 10 bases. The V segment lost 5 bases and the J segment 0 bases; nucleotides outside the gene matches: 5. The CDR3 length is 16 residues. Germline assignment: CDR1 MDHEN and CDR2 SYDVKM.

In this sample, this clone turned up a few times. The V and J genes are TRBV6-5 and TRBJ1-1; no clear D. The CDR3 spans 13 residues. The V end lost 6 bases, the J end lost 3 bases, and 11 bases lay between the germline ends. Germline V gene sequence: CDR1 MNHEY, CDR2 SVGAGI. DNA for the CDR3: TGTGCCAGCAGCCCCCCGGGGTACACTGAAGCTTTCTTT. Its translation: CASSPPGYTEAFF.

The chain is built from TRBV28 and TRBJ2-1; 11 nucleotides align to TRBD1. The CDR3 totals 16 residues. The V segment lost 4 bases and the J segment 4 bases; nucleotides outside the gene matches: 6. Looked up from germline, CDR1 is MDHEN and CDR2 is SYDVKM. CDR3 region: CASSSSGTGGYNEQFF. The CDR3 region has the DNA TGTGCCAGCAGTTCCTCCGGGACAGGGGGTTACAATGAGCAGTTCTTC.

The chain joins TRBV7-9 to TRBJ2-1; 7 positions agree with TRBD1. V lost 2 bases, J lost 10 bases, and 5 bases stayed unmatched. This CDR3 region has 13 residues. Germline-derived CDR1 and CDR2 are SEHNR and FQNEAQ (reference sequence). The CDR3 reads CASSLQQGTEQFF. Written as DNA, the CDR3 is TGTGCCAGCAGCTTACAACAGGGGACAGAGCAGTTCTTC. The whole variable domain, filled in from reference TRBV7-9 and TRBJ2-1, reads DTGVSQNPRHKITKRGQNVTFRCDPISEHNRLYWYRQTLGQGPEFLTYFQNEAQLEKSRLLSDRFSAERPKGSFSTLEIQRTEQGDSAMYLCASSLQQGTEQFFGPGTRLTVL.

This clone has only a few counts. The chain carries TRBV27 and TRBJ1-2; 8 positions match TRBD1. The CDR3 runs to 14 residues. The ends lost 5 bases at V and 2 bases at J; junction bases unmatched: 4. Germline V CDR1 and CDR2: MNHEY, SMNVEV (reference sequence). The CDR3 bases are TGTGCCAGCAGTCTGGACAGGGCAAACTATGGCTACACCTTC. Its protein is CASSLDRANYGYTF.

The CDR3 sequence: CASSLDQGGKTQYF. CDR3 DNA: TGTGCCAGCAGCTTAGATCAGGGGGGAAAGACCCAGTACTTC. This chain joins TRBV7-8 and TRBJ2-5; D possibly corresponds to TRBD1 (7 bases). Trimming stripped 1 base from V and 6 bases from J, with 12 bases between. The CDR3 is made up of 14 amino acids. From germline, CDR1 is SGHVS and CDR2 FQNEAQ.

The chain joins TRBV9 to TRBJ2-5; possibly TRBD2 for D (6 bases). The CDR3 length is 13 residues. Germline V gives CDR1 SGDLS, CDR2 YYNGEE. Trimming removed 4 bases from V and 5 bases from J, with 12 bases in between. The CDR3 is CASSPGTSETQYF. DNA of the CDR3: TGTGCCAGCAGCCCGGGGACTTCTGAGACCCAGTACTTC. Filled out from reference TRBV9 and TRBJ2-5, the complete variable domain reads DSGVTQTPKHLITATGQRVTLRCSPRSGDLSVYWYQQSLDQGLQFLIQYYNGEERAKGNILERFSAQQFPDLHSELNLSSLELGDSALYFCASSPGTSETQYFGPGTRLLVL.

The CDR3 nucleotides read TGTGCCAGCAGCCCGACCGGGACAGGGGGCTCTTGGTACGAGCAGTACTTC. Translation gives CASSPTGTGGSWYEQYF. The chain recombines TRBV5-6 with TRBJ2-5; TRBD1 matches 12 bases. The DNA end lines up better with TRBJ2-7; the J call may be wrong. The germline gives CDR1 SGHDT, CDR2 YYEEEE. The CDR3 loop spans 17 amino acids.

CDR3 coding DNA: TGCGCCAGCAGCCCCCTCACGGTGGCGGACACCGGGGAGCTGTTTTTT. The encoded protein is CASSPLTVADTGELFF. This chain joins TRBV5-1 and TRBJ2-2; D remains unclear. Looked up from germline, CDR1 is SGHRS and CDR2 is YFSETQ. Trimming removed 4 bases from V and 3 bases from J, with 16 bases in between. The CDR3 is 16 residues long.

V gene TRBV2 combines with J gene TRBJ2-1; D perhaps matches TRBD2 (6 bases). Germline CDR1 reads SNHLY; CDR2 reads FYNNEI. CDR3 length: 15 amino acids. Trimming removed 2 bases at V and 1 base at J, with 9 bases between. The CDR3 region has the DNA TGTGCCAGCAGTGAAAGGAGGGCGTCCTACAATGAGCAGTTCTTC. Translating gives CASSERRASYNEQFF.

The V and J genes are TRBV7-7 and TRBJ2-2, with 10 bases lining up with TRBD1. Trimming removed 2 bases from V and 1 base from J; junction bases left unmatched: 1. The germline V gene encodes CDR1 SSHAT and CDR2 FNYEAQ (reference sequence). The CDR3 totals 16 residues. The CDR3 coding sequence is TGTGCCAGCAGCTTACGGGACAGGGGGAACACCGGGGAGCTGTTTTTT. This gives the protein CASSLRDRGNTGELFF.

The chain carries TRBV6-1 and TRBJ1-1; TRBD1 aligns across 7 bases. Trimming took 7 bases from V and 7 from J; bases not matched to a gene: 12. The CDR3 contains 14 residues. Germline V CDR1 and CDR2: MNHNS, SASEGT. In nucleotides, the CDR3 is TGTGCCAGCATGGAGGCAGGGGGGCCCTTTGAAGCTTTCTTT. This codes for CASMEAGGPFEAFF.

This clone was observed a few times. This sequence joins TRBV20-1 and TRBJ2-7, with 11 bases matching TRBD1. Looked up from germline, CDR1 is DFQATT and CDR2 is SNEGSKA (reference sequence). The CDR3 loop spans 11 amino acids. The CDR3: CSPGTGGEQYF. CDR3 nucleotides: TGCAGCCCCGGGACAGGGGGCGAGCAGTACTTC.

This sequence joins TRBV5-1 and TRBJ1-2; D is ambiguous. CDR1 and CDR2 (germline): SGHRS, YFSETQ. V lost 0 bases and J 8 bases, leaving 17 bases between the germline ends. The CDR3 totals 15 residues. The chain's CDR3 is CASSLGGTSITGYTF. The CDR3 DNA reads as TGCGCCAGCAGCTTGGGAGGCACTTCGATAACGGGCTACACCTTC.

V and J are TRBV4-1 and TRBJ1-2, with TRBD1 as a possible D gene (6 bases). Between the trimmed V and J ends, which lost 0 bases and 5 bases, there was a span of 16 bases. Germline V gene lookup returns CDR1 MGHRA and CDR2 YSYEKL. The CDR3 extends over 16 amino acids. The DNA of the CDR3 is TGCGCCAGCAGCCAAGATGGTCGGGGGGCATGGTATGGCTACACCTTC. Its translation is CASSQDGRGAWYGYTF.

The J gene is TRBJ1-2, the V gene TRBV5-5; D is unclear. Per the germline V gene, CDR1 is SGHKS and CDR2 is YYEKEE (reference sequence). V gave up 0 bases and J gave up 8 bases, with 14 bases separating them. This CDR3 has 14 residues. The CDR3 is CASSLAMGAYGYTF. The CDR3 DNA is TGTGCCAGCAGCTTGGCCATGGGAGCTTACGGCTACACCTTC.

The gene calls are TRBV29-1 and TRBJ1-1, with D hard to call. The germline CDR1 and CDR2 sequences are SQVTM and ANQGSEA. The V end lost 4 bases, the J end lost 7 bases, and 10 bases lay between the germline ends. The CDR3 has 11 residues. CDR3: CSVVEEDEAFF. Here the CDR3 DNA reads TGCAGCGTTGTTGAGGAAGATGAAGCTTTCTTT.

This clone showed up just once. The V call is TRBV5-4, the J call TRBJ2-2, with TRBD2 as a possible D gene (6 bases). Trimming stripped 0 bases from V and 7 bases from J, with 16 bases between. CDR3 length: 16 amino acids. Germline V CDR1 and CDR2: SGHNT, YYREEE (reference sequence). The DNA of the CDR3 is TGTGCCAGCAGCTTGGCTGGCGGGGCGGTGAGCGGGGAGCTGTTTTTT. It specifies CASSLAGGAVSGELFF.

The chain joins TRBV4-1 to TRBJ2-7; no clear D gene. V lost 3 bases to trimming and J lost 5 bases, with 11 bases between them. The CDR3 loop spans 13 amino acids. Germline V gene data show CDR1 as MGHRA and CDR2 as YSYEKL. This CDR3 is CASSHTSGHEQYF. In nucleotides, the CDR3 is TGCGCCAGCAGCCACACCAGTGGGCACGAGCAGTACTTC.